These T cell receptor beta chains were read from a single sample in a study of breast tumors, draining lymph nodes, adjacent tissues. Each CDR3 protein is one row after TCRdb ran MiXCR on the multiplex PCR reads. Here the sample spans roughly 110,000 distinct CDR3 sequences, under 40% being singletons. The specimen was axillary lymph node tissue. These receptor sequences come from a female donor with breast cancer. Some clones in this sample may be carry-over from other donors' samples. Both conserved end residues are part of each CDR3. The D gene is left open where the match is weak. A clone size is listed for some rows: how often the clone was seen (once, few, many), or a class if it is expanded.

v_gene	d_gene	j_gene	abundance	CDR3aa	CDR3nt
TRBV19	TRBD2	TRBJ2-3	NA	CASSRSGASGGFHRGAQYF	TGTGCCAGTAGTAGGTCTGGGGCTAGCGGGGGTTTCCACAGAGGTGCGCAGTATTTT
TRBV5-1	NA	TRBJ2-6	many	CASGGFNRISSGANVLTF	TGCGCCAGCGGGGGGTTCAACAGGATAAGCTCTGGGGCCAACGTCCTGACTTTC
TRBV9	TRBD1	TRBJ2-1	many	CASSAGQGRQNEQFF	TGTGCCAGCAGCGCGGGACAGGGGCGCCAGAATGAGCAGTTCTTC
TRBV12-3/TRBV12-4	NA	TRBJ1-5	many	CASSLKWWRSNQPQHF	TGTGCCAGCAGTCTCAAGTGGTGGAGGAGCAATCAGCCCCAGCATTTT
TRBV20-1	NA	TRBJ2-1	many	CSAILLGGFYNEQFF	TGCAGTGCCATTTTACTAGGGGGGTTTTACAATGAGCAGTTCTTC
TRBV6-6	TRBD1	TRBJ2-1	many	CASSPGQGPRDEQFF	TGTGCCAGCAGCCCGGGACAGGGGCCTCGGGATGAGCAGTTCTTC
TRBV3-1	TRBD2	TRBJ2-3	few	CASSPYRGGRAGDTQYF	TGTGCCAGCAGCCCTTATAGGGGCGGGAGGGCGGGAGATACGCAGTATTTT
TRBV27	TRBD2	TRBJ2-4	NA	CASSLEAGGTGIQYF	TGTGCCAGCAGTTTAGAAGCGGGGGGGACGGGCATTCAGTACTTC
TRBV7-6	NA	TRBJ2-6	NA	CASSLGGLVTEAF	TGTGCCAGCAGCTTAGGGGGCCTAGTCACTGAAGCTTTC
TRBV5-6	NA	TRBJ1-5	many	CASSAGSQPQHF	TGTGCCAGCAGCGCCGGTAGTCAGCCCCAGCATTTT
TRBV6-2/TRBV6-3	NA	TRBJ1-5	many	CASSYTGTNQPQHF	TGTGCCAGCAGTTACACGGGGACGAATCAGCCCCAGCATTTT
TRBV5-1	TRBD2	TRBJ2-3	many	CASRRLAGGEDTQYF	TGCGCCAGCCGTCGACTAGCGGGAGGCGAAGATACGCAGTATTTT
TRBV19	TRBD1	TRBJ2-1	many	CARDKGAGASYNEQFF	TGTGCCAGAGATAAGGGGGCAGGTGCCTCCTACAATGAGCAGTTCTTC
TRBV14	NA	TRBJ1-2	NA	CASSEGTPGGYTF	TGTGCCAGCAGTGAAGGCACCCCAGGGGGCTACACCTTC
TRBV5-4	NA	TRBJ2-5	NA	CASSLEAGYGYETQYF	TGTGCCAGCAGCTTGGAGGCAGGTTATGGCTATGAGACCCAGTACTTC
TRBV10-3	NA	TRBJ2-1	many	CAISESAQSYNEQFF	TGTGCCATCAGTGAGTCTGCTCAATCCTACAATGAGCAGTTCTTC
TRBV5-1	NA	TRBJ2-4	many	CASSLSARGAKNIQYF	TGCGCCAGCAGCTTGAGTGCCAGGGGCGCCAAAAACATTCAGTACTTC